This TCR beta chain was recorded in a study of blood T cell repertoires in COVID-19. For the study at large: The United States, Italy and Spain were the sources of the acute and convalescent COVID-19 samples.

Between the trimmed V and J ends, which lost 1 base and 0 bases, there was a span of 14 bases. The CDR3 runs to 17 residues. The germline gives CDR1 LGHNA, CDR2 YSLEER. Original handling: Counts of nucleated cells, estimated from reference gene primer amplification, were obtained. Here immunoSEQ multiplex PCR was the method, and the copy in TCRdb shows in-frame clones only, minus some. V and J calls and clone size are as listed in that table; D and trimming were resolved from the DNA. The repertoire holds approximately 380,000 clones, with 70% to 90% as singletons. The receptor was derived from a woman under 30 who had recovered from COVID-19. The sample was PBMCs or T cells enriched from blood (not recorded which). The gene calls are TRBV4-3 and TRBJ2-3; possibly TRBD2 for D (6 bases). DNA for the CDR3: TGCGCCAGCAGCCAAGGTAGTCTGGCGGGGAGCACAGATACGCAGTATTTT. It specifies CASSQGSLAGSTDTQYF.